The T cell receptor (beta chain) under discussion was sequenced for a study of T cell responses to AZD1222 COVID-19 vaccine (dated by TCRdb to 2020 to 2022). The study in broad terms: A total of under 250 trial participants underwent TCR sequencing, of whom 200 to 220 had received two doses of AZD1222 and about 25 had received two doses of the MenACWY control vaccine. Trial participants were enrolled by age into subgroups of 18-55, 56-69 and 70-plus years, and roughly 150, 30 and 60 TCR-sequenced participants, respectively, were included in these subgroups.

Overall study outcomes, separate from this receptor: Conclusions about previously exposed vaccinees are limited, since just six AZD1222 recipients were seropositive for SARS-CoV-2 at baseline. Epitopes outside the regions mutated in the B.1.351 and B.1.1.7 variants were reportedly recognized by nearly half of the unique spike-specific TCRs. Most participants were white British and females outnumbered males, and the authors suggested that clonal diversity may have been underestimated. Spike-specific TCR breadth and depth rose significantly after two AZD1222 doses compared with day 0 and with MenACWY recipients. The 56-69-year group was small, and its depth increase did not reach significance, likely because of low power. Because no day 14 peak-response samples were available, repertoires were characterized only after the peak T cell response. The vaccine-associated CD4 TCRs covered the entire spike protein, and the dominant responses fell in regions 160-218 and 743-854.

About this clone itself: It has no known antigen specificity. No qualities accompany the bases; no much larger clone lies one base away.

Read against the paper, the sample's time point label means: about 28 days (+/-7) after the second vaccine dose. Because spike-specific TCR depth and breadth did not differ between the two schedules, AZD1222 recipients who got a second dose at roughly 4 weeks were pooled with those who got a second dose at roughly 12 weeks. The vaccinee samples were drawn from two UK trials, COV001 and COV002, one of which was a single-blind randomized controlled phase 2/3 trial testing AZD1222 (ChAdOx1 nCoV-19) in healthy adults. For TCRbeta chain sequencing, PBMC samples from trial participants were taken at day 0 and at day 28 after the second dose. The CDR3 regions of human TCRbeta chains were analyzed by immunosequencing. The original pipeline was this. TCRs in the repertoires were matched against a reference library of SARS-CoV-2-specific TCRs that had been generated with the MIRA antigen-specificity platform. Breadth was defined as the fraction of unique TCRs that were SARS-CoV-2-associated, and depth was defined as the fraction of total T cells that were SARS-CoV-2-associated. Using the MIRA data, each spike-specific TCR was assigned both to the spike region to which the TCR was reactive and to a CD4 or CD8 class. Log10-transformed breadth and depth values were compared by one-way ANOVA with Sidak's multiple comparisons tests. TCRdb took this table from immuneACCESS and kept in-frame rearrangements with V and J called. Such tables lack part of the clones; where checked against another copy, unresolved V genes explain under half of the gap, and the rest is unexplained. V, J and clone size are those of that table, while D and trimming were read from the DNA. The table for this sample lists about 120,000 clones; 85% to 95% of them were counted only once. The top ten hold approximately 1.4% of the sample.

V lost 2 bases and J lost 3 bases; the stretch between them is 11 bases long. Sequences MRHNA (CDR1) and SNTAGT (CDR2) are obtained from the germline V gene. The CDR3, from cysteine to phenylalanine, totals 15 residues. CDR3 DNA is the only sequence kept; it has 45 bases, read in frame from the first base. The TCR was taken from an adult who received the AZD1222 COVID-19 vaccine. The rearranged chain carries TRBV6-4 and TRBJ1-5; TRBD1 could be the D gene, as 5 bases match. Source: peripheral blood, taken 28 days after the second AZD1222 dose. CDR3 loop: CASSDPTGFNQPQHF. The nucleotide sequence reads TGTGCCAGCAGTGACCCAACAGGATTCAATCAGCCCCAGCATTTT.